The next 26 T cell receptor beta chains were all read from a single sample in a study of monozygotic twins with inflammatory bowel disease. TCRdb reprocessed the 5' RACE reads, keeping one entry per CDR3 protein, no DNA. Here the sample table reports approximately 160,000 distinct CDR3 sequences. The sequenced sample was blood. The receptor set was obtained from a human donor with ulcerative colitis or Crohn's disease, or a healthy co-twin of an affected twin (not recorded which).

The chain joins TRBV6-4 to TRBJ2-3; TCRdb's D call, TRBD2, is unchecked because there is no DNA. This CDR3 comprises 17 residues. Per the germline V gene, CDR1 is MRHNA and CDR2 is SNTAGT. The CDR3 is CASSPLTSGSAVDTQYF.

V and J are TRBV10-3 and TRBJ2-1; lacking DNA, the TRBD1 call made by TCRdb goes unchecked. From germline, CDR1 is ENHRY and CDR2 SYGVKD. There are 12 residues in the CDR3. CDR3 loop: CAIRGQSIIQFF.

The chain recombines TRBV27 with TRBJ2-7; TCRdb indicates TRBD2, and absent DNA this call remains unverified. Per the germline V gene, CDR1 is MNHEY and CDR2 is SMNVEV (reference sequence). The CDR3 extends over 14 amino acids. The chain's CDR3 is CASSLAPFSYEQYF.

The rearrangement uses TRBV5-1 and TRBJ1-1; the TRBD1 assignment by TCRdb is unverifiable without DNA. This CDR3 contains 14 residues. Looked up from germline, CDR1 is SGHRS and CDR2 is YFSETQ. CDR3 sequence: CASSYRTAGTEAFF.

The CDR3 is CASSRRLAGVNEQFF. The chain uses TRBV12-3 or TRBV12-4 and TRBJ2-1; the TCRdb D gene call, TRBD2, has no DNA to confirm it. This CDR3 has 15 amino acids.

This chain connects TRBV4-2 to TRBJ2-7; the TRBD1 assignment by TCRdb is unverifiable without DNA. The germline gives CDR1 LGHNA, CDR2 YNFKEQ. The CDR3 is 16 amino acids. Here the CDR3 reads CASSQDPGTGAYEQYF.

CDR3 residues: CASSYRTGGTEAFF. The V call is TRBV6-2 or TRBV6-3, the J call TRBJ1-1; lacking DNA, the TRBD1 call made by TCRdb goes unchecked. CDR3 length equals 14 residues. The V gene's germline CDR1 is MNHEY and CDR2 SVGEGT.

The rearrangement joins TRBV6-5 to TRBJ2-7; the TCRdb D gene call, TRBD1, has no DNA to confirm it. Per the germline V gene, CDR1 is MNHEY and CDR2 is SVGAGI. CDR3 length equals 14 residues. The CDR3 sequence: CASSYGGVTYEQYF.

The chain recombines TRBV27 with TRBJ2-3; the TCRdb call, TRBD2, lacks DNA for checking. The CDR3 contains 16 residues. Germline V gives CDR1 MNHEY, CDR2 SMNVEV (reference sequence). CDR3 loop: CASSPLAGVGTDTQYF.

The V and J genes are TRBV20-1 and TRBJ2-2; TCRdb's D gene call, TRBD1, goes unchecked for lack of DNA. This CDR3 is 13 amino acids long. Germline-derived CDR1 and CDR2 are DFQATT and SNEGSKA (reference sequence). CDR3 sequence: CSARGGHGGELFF.

The CDR3: CASSPMSQGLTIGNIQYF. The chain employs TRBV18 and TRBJ2-4; the D gene TCRdb calls, TRBD2, cannot be checked with no DNA. The germline V gene has CDR1 KGHSH and CDR2 LQKENI. This CDR3 is 18 amino acids long. Drawing the rest from reference TRBV18 and TRBJ2-4, the complete variable domain is NAGVMQNPRHLVRRRGQEARLRCSPMKGHSHVYWYRQLPEEGLKFMVYLQKENIIDESGMPKERFSAEFPKEGPSILRIQQVVRGDSAAYFCASSPMSQGLTIGNIQYFGAGTRLSVL.

V usage is TRBV7-9 and J usage is TRBJ2-7; TCRdb selects TRBD1, and the lack of DNA leaves this call unchecked. The CDR3 is 14 residues long. Germline V gene sequence: CDR1 SEHNR, CDR2 FQNEAQ (reference sequence). This CDR3 is CASSPRTDYYEQYF.

The chain carries TRBV5-1 and TRBJ2-7; TCRdb calls TRBD1, which cannot be checked without DNA. Germline V gives CDR1 SGHRS, CDR2 YFSETQ. The CDR3 totals 14 residues. The CDR3 sequence: CASSPLTSSYEQYF.

The rearrangement joins TRBV20-1 to TRBJ2-1; with no DNA, the TCRdb D assignment of TRBD2 cannot be verified. The CDR3 spans 17 residues. Germline V CDR1 and CDR2: DFQATT, SNEGSKA (reference sequence). CDR3 residues: CSGGTGLAGGRVTEQFF.

V usage is TRBV12-3 or TRBV12-4 and J usage is TRBJ1-4. The CDR3 has 15 residues. CDR3 residues: CASSLSHSTNEKLFF.

The chain combines TRBV12-3 or TRBV12-4 with TRBJ1-5; no DNA is available, so the TRBD1 call from TCRdb remains unchecked. This CDR3 spans 15 amino acids. The CDR3 loop is CASSTDREGNQPQHF.

This rearrangement joins TRBV20-1 to TRBJ1-1; TCRdb indicates TRBD1, and absent DNA this call remains unverified. Germline V gene data show CDR1 as DFQATT and CDR2 as SNEGSKA (reference sequence). The CDR3 loop spans 12 amino acids. CDR3 region: CSAKQGNTEAFF.

The chain carries TRBV12-3 or TRBV12-4 and TRBJ2-3. The CDR3 consists of 15 residues. The CDR3: CASSLGLTRTDTQYF.

The chain employs TRBV10-3 and TRBJ2-3; the D call from TCRdb, TRBD1, cannot be confirmed without DNA. The CDR3 is 17 amino acids. The germline gives CDR1 ENHRY, CDR2 SYGVKD. This CDR3 is CAISESNSGGYTDTQYF.

The chain carries TRBV29-1 and TRBJ2-1; the TRBD2 assignment by TCRdb is unverifiable without DNA. The CDR3 is made up of 14 amino acids. Germline assignment: CDR1 SQVTM and CDR2 ANQGSEA. The CDR3 spells CSGVLAGGGNEQFF.

This sequence joins TRBV19 and TRBJ2-7; with no DNA, the TCRdb D assignment of TRBD1 cannot be verified. The CDR3 loop spans 13 amino acids. The germline V gene has CDR1 LNHDA and CDR2 SQIVND (reference sequence). The CDR3 is CASSTPEKKEQYF.

The chain combines TRBV6-5 with TRBJ2-2; TCRdb's D gene call, TRBD1, goes unchecked for lack of DNA. CDR1 is MNHEY, CDR2 SVGAGI, per germline. This CDR3 has 13 amino acids. The CDR3 protein is CASRQRGTGELFF.

The chain recombines TRBV5-1 with TRBJ2-7; no DNA is available, so the TRBD2 call from TCRdb remains unchecked. In germline, CDR1 is SGHRS, CDR2 YFSETQ. This CDR3 is 16 amino acids long. The CDR3 loop is CASSRTMGLPGDEQYF.

V and J are TRBV12-3 or TRBV12-4 and TRBJ1-3; TCRdb's D call of TRBD1 is untestable without DNA. The CDR3 spans 15 residues. CDR3 region: CASSPNRVDGNTIYF.

This rearrangement joins TRBV20-1 to TRBJ2-7; with no DNA, the TCRdb D assignment of TRBD1 cannot be verified. The CDR3 totals 13 residues. Germline loops: CDR1 DFQATT, CDR2 SNEGSKA (reference sequence). The CDR3 protein is CSASAQTGHEQYF.

The chain is built from TRBV29-1 and TRBJ2-1; the TCRdb D gene call, TRBD2, has no DNA to confirm it. The germline gives CDR1 SQVTM, CDR2 ANQGSEA. This CDR3 contains 16 residues. CDR3 sequence: CSVGGRAGGSYNEQFF.